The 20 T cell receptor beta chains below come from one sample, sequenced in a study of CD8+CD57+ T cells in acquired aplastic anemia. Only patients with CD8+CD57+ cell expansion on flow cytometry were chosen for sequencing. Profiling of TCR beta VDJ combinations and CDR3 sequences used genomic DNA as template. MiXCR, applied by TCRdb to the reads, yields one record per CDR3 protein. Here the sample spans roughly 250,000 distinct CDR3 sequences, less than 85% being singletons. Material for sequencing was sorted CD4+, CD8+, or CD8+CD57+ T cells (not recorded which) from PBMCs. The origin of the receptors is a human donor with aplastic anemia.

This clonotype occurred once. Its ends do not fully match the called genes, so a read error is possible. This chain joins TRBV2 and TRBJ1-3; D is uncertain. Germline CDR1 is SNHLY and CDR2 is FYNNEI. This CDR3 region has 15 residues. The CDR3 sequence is CASGGRGPDAQSFDF. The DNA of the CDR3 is TGTGCCAGCGGCGGCCGGGGTCCGGATGCACAGTCTTTTGATTTT. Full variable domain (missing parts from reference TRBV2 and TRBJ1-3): EPEVTQTPSHQVTQMGQEVILRCVPISNHLYFYWYRQILGQKVEFLVSFYNNEISEKSEIFDDQFSVERPDGSNFTLKIRSTKLEDSAMYFCASGGRGPDAQSFDFGEGSWLTVV.

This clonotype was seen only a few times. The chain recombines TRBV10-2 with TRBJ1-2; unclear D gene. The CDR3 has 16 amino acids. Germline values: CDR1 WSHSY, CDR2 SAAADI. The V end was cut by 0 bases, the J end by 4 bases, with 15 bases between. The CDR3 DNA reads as TGCGCCAGCAGTGAGTCGGACGGACCAACTTCCTATGGCTACACCTTC. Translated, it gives CASSESDGPTSYGYTF.

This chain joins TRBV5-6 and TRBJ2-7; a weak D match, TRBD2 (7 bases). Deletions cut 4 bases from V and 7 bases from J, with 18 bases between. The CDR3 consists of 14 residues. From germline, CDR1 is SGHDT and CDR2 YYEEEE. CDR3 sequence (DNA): TGTGCCAGCAGCCGCGTCCGGGGGGCCGGGGAGCAGTACGTC. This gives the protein CASSRVRGAGEQYV.

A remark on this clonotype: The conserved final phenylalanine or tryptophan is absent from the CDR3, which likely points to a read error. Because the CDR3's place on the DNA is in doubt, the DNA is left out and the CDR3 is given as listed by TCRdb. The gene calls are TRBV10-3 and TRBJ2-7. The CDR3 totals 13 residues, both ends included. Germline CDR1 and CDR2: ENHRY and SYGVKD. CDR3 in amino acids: CAITAASPNEQSL.

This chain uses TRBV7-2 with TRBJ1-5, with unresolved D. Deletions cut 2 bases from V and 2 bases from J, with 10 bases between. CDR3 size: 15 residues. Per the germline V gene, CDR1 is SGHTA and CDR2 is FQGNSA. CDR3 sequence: CASSLMTLGNQPQHF. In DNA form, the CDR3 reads TGTGCCAGCAGCTTAATGACACTGGGCAATCAGCCCCAGCATTTT.

The chain's CDR3 is CASSTGLAALTDTQYF. CDR3 DNA sequence: TGTGCCAGCAGCACCGGACTAGCGGCACTCACAGATACGCAGTATTTT. The chain is built from TRBV2 and TRBJ2-3; 10 bases fit TRBD2. Unmatched junction bases numbered 8, after V lost 6 bases and J lost 2 bases. This CDR3 has 16 residues. Germline-derived CDR1 and CDR2 are SNHLY and FYNNEI.

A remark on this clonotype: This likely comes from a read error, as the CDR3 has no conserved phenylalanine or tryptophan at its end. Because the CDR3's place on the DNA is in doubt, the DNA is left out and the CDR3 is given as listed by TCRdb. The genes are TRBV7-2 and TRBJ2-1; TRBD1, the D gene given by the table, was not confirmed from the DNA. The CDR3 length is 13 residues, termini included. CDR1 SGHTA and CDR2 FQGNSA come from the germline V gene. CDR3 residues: CASSLTGIHEYVY.

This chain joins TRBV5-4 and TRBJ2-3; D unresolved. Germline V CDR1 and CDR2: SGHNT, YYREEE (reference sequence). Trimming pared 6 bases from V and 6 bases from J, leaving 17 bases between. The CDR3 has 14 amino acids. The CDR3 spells CASTSVRDPDTQYF. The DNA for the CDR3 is TGTGCCAGCACCTCTGTCAGAGATCCCGATACGCAGTATTTT. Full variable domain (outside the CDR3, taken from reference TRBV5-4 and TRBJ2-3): ETGVTQSPTHLIKTRGQQVTLRCSSQSGHNTVSWYQQALGQGPQFIFQYYREEENGRGNFPPRFSGLQFPNYSSELNVNALELDDSALYLCASTSVRDPDTQYFGPGTRLTVL.

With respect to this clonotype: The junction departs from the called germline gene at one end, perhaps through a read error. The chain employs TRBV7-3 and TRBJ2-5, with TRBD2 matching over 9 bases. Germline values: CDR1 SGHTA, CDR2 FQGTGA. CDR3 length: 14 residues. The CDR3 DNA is TGTGCCAGCAGTGCTAGCGGGACTTGGGGAGAGACCCAGTTC. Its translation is CASSASGTWGETQF.

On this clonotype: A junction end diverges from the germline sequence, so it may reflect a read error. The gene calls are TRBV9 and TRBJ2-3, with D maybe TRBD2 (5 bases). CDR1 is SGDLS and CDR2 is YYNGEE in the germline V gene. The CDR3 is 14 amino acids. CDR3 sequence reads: CASSVGGDPDTQYF. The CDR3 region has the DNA TGTGCCAGCAGCGTAGGGGGAGATCCCGATACTCAGTATTTT.

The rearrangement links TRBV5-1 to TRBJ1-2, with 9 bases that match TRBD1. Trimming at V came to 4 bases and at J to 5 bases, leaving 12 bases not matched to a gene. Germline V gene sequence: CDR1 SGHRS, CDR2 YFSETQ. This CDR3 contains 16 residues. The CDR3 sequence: CASSPQTGGHVYGYTF. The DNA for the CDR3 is TGCGCCAGCAGCCCACAGACAGGGGGGCACGTATATGGCTACACCTTC.

CDR3 protein: CASSLDRGPAALSYEQYV. The CDR3 nucleotides are TGTGCCAGCAGCTTAGATCGAGGTCCCGCAGCGCTGTCCTACGAGCAGTACGTC. This chain connects TRBV7-2 to TRBJ2-7, with no clear D. With 1 base removed from V and 1 base from J, the gap between germline ends came to 20 bases. CDR1 is SGHTA and CDR2 is FQGNSA in the germline V gene. This CDR3 is built from 18 residues.

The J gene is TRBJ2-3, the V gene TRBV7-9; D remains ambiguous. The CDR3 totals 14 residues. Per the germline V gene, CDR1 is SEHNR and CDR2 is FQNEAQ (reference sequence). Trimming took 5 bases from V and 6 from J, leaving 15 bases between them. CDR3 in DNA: TGTGCCAGCAGCCAGCAAAGGAAGGGCGATACGCAGTATTTT. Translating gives CASSQQRKGDTQYF.

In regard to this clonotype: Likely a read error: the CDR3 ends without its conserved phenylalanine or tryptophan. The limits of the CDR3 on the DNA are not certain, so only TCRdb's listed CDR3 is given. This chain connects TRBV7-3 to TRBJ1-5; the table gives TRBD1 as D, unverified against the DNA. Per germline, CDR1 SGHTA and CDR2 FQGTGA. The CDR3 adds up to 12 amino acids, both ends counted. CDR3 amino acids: CASSLTQGMVAS.

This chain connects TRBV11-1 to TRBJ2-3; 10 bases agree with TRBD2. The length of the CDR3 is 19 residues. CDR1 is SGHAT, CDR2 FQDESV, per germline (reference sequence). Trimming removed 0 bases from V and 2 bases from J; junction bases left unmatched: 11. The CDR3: CASSLAASWTSGFTDTQYF. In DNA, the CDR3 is TGTGCCAGCAGCTTAGCGGCATCGTGGACTAGCGGCTTCACAGATACGCAGTATTTT.

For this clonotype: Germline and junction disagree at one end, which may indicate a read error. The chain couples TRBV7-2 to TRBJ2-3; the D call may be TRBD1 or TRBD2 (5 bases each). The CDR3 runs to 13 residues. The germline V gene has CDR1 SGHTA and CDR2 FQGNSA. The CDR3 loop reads CASGDAHTATQYF. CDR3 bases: TGTGCCAGCGGGGACGCGCACACAGCTACGCAGTATTTT. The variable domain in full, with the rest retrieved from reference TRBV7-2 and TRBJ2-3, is GAGVSQSPSNKVTEKGKDVELRCDPISGHTALYWYRQSLGQGLEFLIYFQGNSAPDKSGLPSDRFSAERTGGSVSTLTIQRTQQEDSAVYLCASGDAHTATQYFGPGTRLTVL.

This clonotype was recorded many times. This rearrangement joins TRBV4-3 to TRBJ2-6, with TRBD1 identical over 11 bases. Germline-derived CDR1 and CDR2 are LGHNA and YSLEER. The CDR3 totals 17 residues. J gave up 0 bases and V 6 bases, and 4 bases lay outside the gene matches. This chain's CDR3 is CASSPGTGGSGANVLTF. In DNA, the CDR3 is TGCGCCAGCAGTCCCGGGACAGGGGGCTCTGGGGCCAACGTCCTGACTTTC.

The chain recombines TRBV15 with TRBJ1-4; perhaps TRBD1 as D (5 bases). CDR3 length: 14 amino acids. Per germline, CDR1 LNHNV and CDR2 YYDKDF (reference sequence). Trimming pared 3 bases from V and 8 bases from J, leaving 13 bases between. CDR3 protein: CATSRRQGGEKLFF. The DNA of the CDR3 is TGTGCCACCAGCAGGCGTCAGGGAGGAGAAAAACTGTTTTTT.

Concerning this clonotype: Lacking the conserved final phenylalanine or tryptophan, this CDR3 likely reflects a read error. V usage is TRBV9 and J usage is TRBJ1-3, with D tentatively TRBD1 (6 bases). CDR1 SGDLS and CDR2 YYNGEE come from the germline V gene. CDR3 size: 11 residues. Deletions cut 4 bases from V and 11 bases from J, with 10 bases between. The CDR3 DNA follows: TGTGCCAGCAGCTCAGGGGTCTCCATATATTAT. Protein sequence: CASSSGVSIYY.

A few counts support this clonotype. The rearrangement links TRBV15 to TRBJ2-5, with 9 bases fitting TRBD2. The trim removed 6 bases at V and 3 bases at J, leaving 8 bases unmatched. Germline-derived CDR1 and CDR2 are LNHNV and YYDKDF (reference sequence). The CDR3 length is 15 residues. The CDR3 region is CATSTTSGLEETQYF. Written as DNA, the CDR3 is TGTGCCACCAGTACGACTAGCGGATTAGAAGAGACCCAGTACTTC.